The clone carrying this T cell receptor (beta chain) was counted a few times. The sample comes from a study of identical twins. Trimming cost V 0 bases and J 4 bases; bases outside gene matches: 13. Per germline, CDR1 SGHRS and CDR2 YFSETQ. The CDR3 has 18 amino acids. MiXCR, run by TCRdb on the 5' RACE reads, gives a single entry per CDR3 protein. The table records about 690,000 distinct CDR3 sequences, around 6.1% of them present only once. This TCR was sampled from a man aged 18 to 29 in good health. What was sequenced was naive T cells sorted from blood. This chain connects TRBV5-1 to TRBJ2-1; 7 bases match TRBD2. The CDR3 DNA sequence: TGCGCCAGCAGCTTGGGCCTACCCCTAGCGGATTGGTACAATGAGCAGTTCTTC. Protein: CASSLGLPLADWYNEQFF. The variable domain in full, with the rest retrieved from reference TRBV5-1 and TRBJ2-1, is KAGVTQTPRYLIKTRGQQVTLSCSPISGHRSVSWYQQTPGQGLQFLFEYFSETQRNKGNFPGRFSGRQFSNSRSEMNVSTLELGDSALYLCASSLGLPLADWYNEQFFGPGTRLTVL.